Below are 3 T cell receptor beta chains sequenced from a single sample in a study of T cells in Graves' hyperthyroidism and ophthalmopathy. Amplified regions were TCR beta CDR3 sequences from RNA transcripts. During a first-round RT-PCR of the TCR CDR3, the HTBI primer set was used. From the multiplex PCR reads, TCRdb called clonotypes with MiXCR, one entry per CDR3 protein. The data hold some 770,000 distinct CDR3 sequences, with 15% to 20% observed a single time. The sequenced sample was blood. These receptors all come from a man aged 18 to 29 with Graves' hyperthyroidism.

The chain links TRBV29-1 to TRBJ2-7; TRBD1 is a possible D gene (5 bases). The CDR3 totals 15 residues. V was cut by 7 bases and J by 1 base, with 20 bases left in between. Germline V gene sequence: CDR1 SQVTM, CDR2 ANQGSEA. The CDR3 nucleotides are TGCAGCGCCGTAGGGCCCTCAGGGCAGTCCTACGAGCAGTACTTC. This translates into CSAVGPSGQSYEQYF.

This rearrangement joins TRBV20-1 to TRBJ2-7; 13 positions agree with TRBD2. Germline loops: CDR1 DFQATT, CDR2 SNEGSKA (reference sequence). Trimming took 4 bases from V and 1 from J; bases not matched to a gene: 7. The CDR3 is 16 residues long. The CDR3 reads CSAISPGLAGSYEQYF. DNA for the CDR3: TGCAGTGCTATAAGCCCGGGACTAGCGGGATCCTACGAGCAGTACTTC.

Details on this clonotype: A read error is likely, as this CDR3 ends without the conserved phenylalanine or tryptophan. The chain couples TRBV20-1 to TRBJ1-5, with D unresolved. The V end lost 0 bases, the J end lost 4 bases, and 10 bases lay between the germline ends. Germline values: CDR1 DFQATT, CDR2 SNEGSKA (reference sequence). This CDR3 comprises 14 residues. CDR3 in amino acids: CSARDRALNQPQHL. Here the CDR3 DNA reads TGCAGTGCTAGAGATAGGGCACTTAATCAGCCCCAGCATCTT.